Following are 16 T cell receptor beta chains from one sample sequenced in a study of Graves' ophthalmopathy and Graves' hyperthyroidism. Amplification of TCR beta CDR3 regions used RNA transcripts. First-round RT-PCR employed HTBI primers, with a second-round multiplex PCR after it. TCRdb fed the multiplex PCR reads into MiXCR, producing one record per CDR3 protein. This sample has about 160,000 distinct CDR3 sequences, with about two fifths found just once. The sample taken for sequencing was peripheral blood. The source of these receptors is a man in his thirties or forties with Graves' ophthalmopathy.

This clonotype was observed many times. The chain is built from TRBV12-3 or TRBV12-4 and TRBJ1-1, with D unresolved. Trimming removed 6 bases at V and 5 bases at J, with 13 bases between. The CDR3 covers 13 residues. CDR3 residues: CASRVGIVTEAFF. CDR3 nucleotides: TGTGCCAGCAGGGTTGGGATAGTTACTGAAGCTTTCTTT.

This clonotype was recorded at least ten times. The chain is built from TRBV27 and TRBJ1-1, with D unresolved. Trimming pared 2 bases from V and 4 bases from J, leaving 8 bases between. This CDR3 has 13 amino acids. Germline V gives CDR1 MNHEY, CDR2 SMNVEV (reference sequence). CDR3 bases: TGTGCCAGCAGTTTAGCGGGTTTCACTGAAGCTTTCTTT. This codes for CASSLAGFTEAFF.

The sample holds a few counts of this clonotype. The V and J genes are TRBV6-5 and TRBJ2-7; D call uncertain. Germline V gene lookup returns CDR1 MNHEY and CDR2 SVGAGI. V was shortened by 2 bases and J by 1 base, with 9 bases between the two germline ends. CDR3 length: 14 amino acids. The CDR3, as DNA: TGTGCCAGCAGTTACGATGGGGTGTCCTACGAGCAGTACTTC. Protein: CASSYDGVSYEQYF.

There are many counts of this clonotype. The gene calls are TRBV29-1 and TRBJ1-2, with D possibly being TRBD1 (5 bases). The V end lost 8 bases, the J end lost 4 bases, and 17 bases lay between the germline ends. Germline V CDR1 and CDR2: SQVTM, ANQGSEA. The length of the CDR3 is 13 residues. CDR3 region: CSYGGGSGYGYTF. CDR3 in DNA: TGCAGCTATGGGGGTGGATCAGGCTATGGCTACACCTTC. The full variable domain, with the rest looked up from reference TRBV29-1 and TRBJ1-2, is SAVISQKPSRDICQRGTSLTIQCQVDSQVTMMFWYRQQPGQSLTLIATANQGSEATYESGFVIDKFPISRPNLTFSTLTVSNMSPEDSSIYLCSYGGGSGYGYTFGSGTRLTVV.

As concerns this clonotype: The junction departs from the called germline gene at one end, perhaps through a read error. J is TRBJ1-5 and V is TRBV6-5; D perhaps matches TRBD1 (6 bases). This CDR3 spans 16 amino acids. The germline V gene has CDR1 MNHEY and CDR2 SVGAGI. CDR3 bases: TGTGCCAGCAGTTCTGGGACAAAGATTAGCGATCAGCCCCAGCATTTT. Translation: CASSSGTKISDQPQHF.

In this sample, this clonotype turned up many times. V gene TRBV6-2 or TRBV6-3 combines with J gene TRBJ2-7; D might be TRBD2 (5 bases). The length of the CDR3 is 14 residues. V was cut by 5 bases and J by 4 bases, with 15 bases left in between. In germline, CDR1 is MNHEY, CDR2 SVGEGT. CDR3 nucleotides: TGTGCCAGCAGTCAGACCGGGATGAGATACGAGCAGTACTTC. Its protein product is CASSQTGMRYEQYF.

This clonotype was detected ten times or more. This sequence joins TRBV11-2 and TRBJ2-7; D is unresolved. V gave up 3 bases and J gave up 1 base, with 4 bases separating them. This CDR3 spans 12 amino acids. Germline V lookup: CDR1 SGHAT, CDR2 FQNNGV. The CDR3 loop is CASSLWSYEQYF. CDR3 DNA sequence: TGTGCCAGCAGCTTGTGGTCCTACGAGCAGTACTTC.

The V gene is TRBV6-2 or TRBV6-3, the J gene TRBJ2-5; D uncertain. CDR3 size: 13 residues. Deletions cut 7 bases from V and 5 bases from J, with 14 bases between. CDR1 is MNHEY, CDR2 SVGEGT, per germline. CDR3 in amino acids: CASTVSMLETQYF. CDR3 DNA: TGTGCCAGCACGGTCTCTATGTTGGAGACCCAGTACTTC.

This chain uses TRBV28 with TRBJ2-5; TRBD1 is a possible D gene (5 bases). Germline values: CDR1 MDHEN, CDR2 SYDVKM. The V gene lost 6 bases and the J gene lost 7 bases, with 15 bases spanning the gap. The CDR3 covers 13 residues. The CDR3 nucleotides read TGTGCCAGCAGCCCCCCCCAGGGATGGACCCAGTACTTC. Amino acids: CASSPPQGWTQYF.

CDR3 in DNA: TGTGCCAGCAGTCCCGGACTGGTCGGGGGCTACACCTTC. Protein product: CASSPGLVGGYTF. The J gene is TRBJ1-2, the V gene TRBV6-1; D gene uncertain. Between the trimmed V and J ends, which lost 5 bases and 8 bases, there was a span of 15 bases. The length of the CDR3 is 13 residues. Germline V gives CDR1 MNHNS, CDR2 SASEGT.

The rearrangement joins TRBV20-1 to TRBJ2-7, with D tentatively TRBD2 (6 bases). Germline V CDR1 and CDR2: DFQATT, SNEGSKA (reference sequence). The V and J ends lost 5 bases and 2 bases respectively, with 19 bases between them. The CDR3 contains 15 residues. This CDR3 is CSAQGGSGGPYEQYF. For the CDR3, the DNA is TGCAGTGCTCAGGGAGGTAGCGGAGGACCCTACGAGCAGTACTTC.

This sequence joins TRBV12-3 or TRBV12-4 and TRBJ2-7; D remains ambiguous. V was shortened by 5 bases and J by 2 bases, with 16 bases between the two germline ends. The CDR3 has 15 residues. This CDR3 is CASSMVGTVAYEQYF. The CDR3, as DNA: TGTGCCAGCAGTATGGTGGGCACAGTAGCCTACGAGCAGTACTTC.

This clonotype has ten or more counts. DNA of the CDR3: TGCAGTGCTACAGGGACAGGGGAGTTTCCCTCCTACGAGCAGTACTTC. Its protein is CSATGTGEFPSYEQYF. The chain is built from TRBV20-1 and TRBJ2-7; 10 nucleotides line up with TRBD1. Germline values: CDR1 DFQATT, CDR2 SNEGSKA (reference sequence). CDR3 size: 16 residues. Trimming took 4 bases from V and 0 from J; bases not matched to a gene: 9.

There are many counts of this clonotype. The chain is built from TRBV28 and TRBJ1-1; TRBD1 might be the D (5 bases). V was pared by 6 bases and J by 5 bases, with 25 bases between. Looked up from germline, CDR1 is MDHEN and CDR2 is SYDVKM. The CDR3 runs 17 residues. CDR3 in amino acids: CASSPLIMGGRVTEAFF. The CDR3 DNA follows: TGTGCCAGCAGCCCTTTAATCATGGGGGGAAGAGTGACTGAAGCTTTCTTT.

This clonotype was observed many times. The rearrangement joins TRBV6-4 to TRBJ2-2, with D maybe TRBD2 (6 bases). This CDR3 has 19 amino acids. V gave up 5 bases and J gave up 5 bases, with 27 bases separating them. Germline V CDR1 and CDR2: MRHNA, SNTAGT. The CDR3 region has the DNA TGTGCCAGCAGTATCCCCTCGAAGGGGACGGTCGGAGGGACCGGGGAGCTGTTTTTT. It codes for CASSIPSKGTVGGTGELFF.

The V call is TRBV27, the J call TRBJ2-7; TRBD2 aligns across 16 bases. The CDR3 extends over 17 amino acids. V lost 0 bases to trimming and J lost 5 bases; unmatched junction nucleotides: 4. Germline CDR1 is MNHEY and CDR2 is SMNVEV (reference sequence). This CDR3 reads CASSLSGLAGGPNEQYF. The CDR3 DNA reads TGTGCCAGCAGTTTATCGGGACTAGCGGGAGGGCCCAACGAGCAGTACTTC.